This T cell receptor beta chain was retrieved from a study of shared clonotypes between healthy human individuals. Study summary: Each donor contributed plates that comprised three CD4 naive, three CD4 memory, two CD8 naive and one CD8 memory.

In the sorted-subset replicate PCRs, around 0.2 ug DNA, around 30,000 T cell genomes, was used. Measured with immunoSEQ multiplex PCR; TCRdb has only the in-frame clones, and not every one. The data contain about 2.1 million clones, just over 90% of them singletons. This CDR3 region has 12 residues. Trimming took 4 bases from V and 3 from J, leaving 3 bases between them. Germline V gene data show CDR1 as SEHNR and CDR2 as FQNEAQ (reference sequence). Concerning this clone: Other nucleotide sequences from this sample produce the same CDR3.

Naive CD8 cells lacked CD45RO, underwent positive selection for CCR7 and left out terminally differentiated effector memory CD45RA+ cells. The sequenced sample consisted of naive CD8+ T cells from PBMCs. This chain uses TRBV7-9 with TRBJ2-2; D is uncertain. The source is a man aged 18 to 29 in good health. Some clones in this sample may be carry-over from other donors' samples. The CDR3 nucleotides are TGTGCCAGCAGCTATTACACCGGGGAGCTGTTTTTT. The encoded protein is CASSYYTGELFF.